These 18 T cell receptor beta chains share one sample of origin, sequenced in a study of blood T cell repertoires in COVID-19 (dated by TCRdb to 2019 to 2021). The method was the immunoSEQ multiplex PCR assay. TCRdb carries this immuneACCESS record with in-frame sequences only. Its versions omit some clonotypes, under half of them owing to an unresolved V gene in the studies checked, with the rest unexplained. The sample table lists about 98,000 clones, roughly 85% of them with a count of one. The ten top clones hold about 4.2% of the sample. The sequenced sample was peripheral blood. All receptors come from a man between 65 and 85 years old with acute or convalescent COVID-19.

CDR3 nucleotide sequence: TGCGCCAGCAGCTCGCAAGGGGCGGCTAATGAAAAACTGTTTTTT. Amino acid sequence: CASSSQGAANEKLFF. The chain combines TRBV5-1 with TRBJ1-4, with D possibly being TRBD1 (5 bases). V lost 3 bases, J lost 3 bases, and 12 bases lay in between. Germline lookup yields CDR1 SGHRS and CDR2 YFSETQ. This CDR3 region has 15 residues.

This chain uses TRBV7-9 with TRBJ2-5, with D perhaps matching TRBD1 (6 bases). The germline V and J ends were trimmed by 5 bases and 1 base, with 14 bases remaining between them. CDR3 length: 15 residues. The germline gives CDR1 SEHNR, CDR2 FQNEAQ (reference sequence). CDR3 residues: CASSQGTGLQETQYF. DNA for the CDR3: TGTGCCAGCAGCCAAGGAACAGGGCTCCAAGAGACCCAGTACTTC.

This chain links TRBV9 with TRBJ2-7; TRBD2 matches 7 bases. V lost 4 bases, J lost 4 bases, and 11 bases stayed unmatched. Germline CDR1 reads SGDLS; CDR2 reads YYNGEE. The CDR3 length is 15 residues. CDR3 DNA sequence: TGTGCCAGCAGCCCCCGGGGCCCCGGGAGGTACGAGCAGTACTTC. As protein: CASSPRGPGRYEQYF.

This chain uses TRBV5-1 with TRBJ2-2; a weak D match, TRBD2 (5 bases). Trimming pared 3 bases from V and 4 bases from J, leaving 16 bases between. The CDR3 has 16 amino acids. The V gene's germline CDR1 is SGHRS and CDR2 YFSETQ. The CDR3 bases are TGCGCCAGCAGCTCAACGGGTCGGGGTCCCACCGGGGAGCTGTTTTTT. It specifies CASSSTGRGPTGELFF.

This clone was seen only a few times. Here the CDR3 DNA reads TGTGCCAGCAGCAGTGGTGGGGCTCATCAGCCCCAGCATTTT. Protein: CASSSGGAHQPQHF. This chain links TRBV5-8 with TRBJ1-5; D might be TRBD1 (5 bases). V gave up 4 bases and J gave up 5 bases, with 13 bases separating them. Germline CDR1 and CDR2: SGHTS and YDEGEE. CDR3 length: 14 residues.

The rearrangement links TRBV11-2 to TRBJ2-5, with a weak D call TRBD1 (5 bases). Germline V CDR1 and CDR2: SGHAT, FQNNGV. This CDR3 region has 13 residues. V was cut by 5 bases and J by 5 bases, with 12 bases left in between. The CDR3 coding sequence is TGTGCCAGCAGCCTGCAGGGTCCCGAGACCCAGTACTTC. Its protein product is CASSLQGPETQYF.

In this sample, this clone turned up a few times. The J gene is TRBJ1-2, the V gene TRBV7-2; weak D call: TRBD1 (5 bases). Germline values: CDR1 SGHTA, CDR2 FQGNSA. Trimming stripped 5 bases from V and 10 bases from J, with 23 bases between. The CDR3 runs to 15 residues. DNA of the CDR3: TGTGCCAGCAGCCCACGGGCAGGGTGGGGCGTTGACTACACCTTC. Translation: CASSPRAGWGVDYTF.

This chain uses TRBV5-4 with TRBJ1-1; 7 bases fit TRBD1. Germline V gene sequence: CDR1 SGHNT, CDR2 YYREEE (reference sequence). The CDR3 has 15 amino acids. V trimming: 4 bases; J trimming: 0 bases; junction bases outside the gene matches: 6. CDR3 bases: TGTGCCAGCAGCGAGGAGGGACAGCTGAACACTGAAGCTTTCTTT. Translated, it gives CASSEEGQLNTEAFF.

This rearrangement joins TRBV5-1 to TRBJ1-6, with a tentative D call TRBD1 (6 bases). Trimming stripped 6 bases from V and 8 bases from J, with 21 bases between. The V gene's germline CDR1 is SGHRS and CDR2 YFSETQ. The CDR3 length is 16 residues. CDR3 sequence: CASMRQGFYNDSPLHF. The CDR3 DNA is TGCGCCAGCATGCGTCAGGGGTTTTACAATGATTCACCCCTCCACTTT.

This rearrangement joins TRBV24-1 to TRBJ1-5; TRBD1 is a possible D gene (5 bases). The V gene's germline CDR1 is KGHDR and CDR2 SFDVKD. This CDR3 is 13 amino acids long. V was pared by 5 bases and J by 8 bases, with 12 bases between. The CDR3 DNA is TGTGCCACCAGTGGGAGGGGAGGTGAGCCCCAGCATTTT. Translated, it gives CATSGRGGEPQHF.

The chain links TRBV15 to TRBJ2-3; D is unclear. V lost 3 bases, J lost 7 bases, and 11 bases lay in between. The CDR3 contains 13 residues. CDR1 is LNHNV, CDR2 YYDKDF, per germline (reference sequence). CDR3 sequence reads: CATSRPDFNTQYF. DNA of the CDR3: TGTGCCACCAGCAGGCCTGACTTCAATACGCAGTATTTT.

V usage is TRBV27 and J usage is TRBJ1-2; D is perhaps TRBD1 (5 bases). Per germline, CDR1 MNHEY and CDR2 SMNVEV (reference sequence). There are 14 residues in the CDR3. Trimming removed 6 bases from V and 7 bases from J, with 18 bases in between. The DNA for the CDR3 is TGTGCCAGCAGCAACGGGGGTTTCGGTGGTGGCTACACCTTC. It codes for CASSNGGFGGGYTF.

The CDR3, as DNA: TGTGCCAGCAGCCAAGATTGGAGGGGCCAAGAGACCCAGTACTTC. This sequence encodes CASSQDWRGQETQYF. This chain joins TRBV14 and TRBJ2-5, with D perhaps TRBD2 (6 bases). Germline lookup yields CDR1 SGHDN and CDR2 FVKESK. V was trimmed by 0 bases and J by 1 base, leaving 9 bases between them. The CDR3 is 15 amino acids.

This chain links TRBV5-5 with TRBJ1-6; 7 bases line up with TRBD1. The V gene end was trimmed by 2 bases and the J gene end by 9 bases; junction bases not matched to a gene: 5. The CDR3 has 14 amino acids. Germline V gene lookup returns CDR1 SGHKS and CDR2 YYEKEE (reference sequence). CDR3 protein: CASSLQGSTSPLHF. In DNA form, the CDR3 reads TGTGCCAGCAGCTTACAGGGGAGCACTTCACCCCTCCACTTT.

CDR3 nucleotide sequence: TGTGCCACCCCCACGGACAGGGGGAGCTCCTACGAGCAGTACGTC. Amino acid sequence: CATPTDRGSSYEQYV. The J gene is TRBJ2-7, the V gene TRBV24-1; 10 bases are a match to TRBD1. Germline trimming cut 9 bases from V and 0 bases from J; bases unmatched to any gene: 7. The CDR3 is made up of 15 amino acids. Germline values: CDR1 KGHDR, CDR2 SFDVKD.

V and J are TRBV28 and TRBJ2-7, with 7 positions matching TRBD1. CDR1 is MDHEN, CDR2 SYDVKM, per germline. J gave up 5 bases and V 5 bases, and 6 bases lay outside the gene matches. There are 13 residues in the CDR3. CDR3 protein: CASSPDRANEQYV. CDR3 nucleotide sequence: TGTGCCAGCAGTCCTGACAGGGCCAACGAGCAGTACGTC.

The gene calls are TRBV10-3 and TRBJ1-2; D is undetermined. CDR1 and CDR2 (germline): ENHRY, SYGVKD. The CDR3 loop spans 15 amino acids. In DNA form, the CDR3 reads TGTGCTATATTGGATGAAGGTACAGTTTACTATGGCTACACCTTC. Translating it yields CAILDEGTVYYGYTF.

The rearrangement joins TRBV3-1 (or the pseudogene TRBV3-2) to TRBJ1-6; 7 nucleotides align to TRBD1. The CDR3 totals 18 residues. V gave up 3 bases and J gave up 0 bases; unmatched junction bases: 8. Germline V lookup: CDR1 LGHDT, CDR2 YNNKEL (reference sequence). The CDR3 here is CASSQTGKGGSYNSPLHF. The CDR3 DNA follows: TGTGCCAGCAGCCAGACAGGGAAGGGGGGCTCCTATAATTCACCCCTCCACTTT.